This T cell receptor beta chain was sequenced for a study of Ad26.COV2.S vaccination and SARS-CoV-2 variants. About the research overall: Intramuscularly, Ad26.COV2.S was given either once or twice, 56 days apart.

The method was immunoSEQ multiplex PCR; TCRdb's version includes in-frame clones alone and lacks a portion of them. This sample has 350,000 to 500,000 clones; 80% to 95% occur once, and the top ten carry 12%. This clone was recorded once. The antigen remains undetermined. The germline V and J ends were trimmed by 4 bases and 3 bases, with 9 bases remaining between them. The CDR3 is 13 residues long. Germline-derived CDR1 and CDR2 are LGHDT and YNNKEL (reference sequence). Treatment in this sample: about 20 received Ad26.COV2.S at low or high dose, single or two shots; 5 received placebo; per-sample allocation not given. Sample collection was performed on day 63 after the first vaccine or placebo injection. It was an adult aged 18-55 years in Boston who was the donor. Study results and limitations: Considerable breadth of spike-specific CD8+ and CD4+ T cell responses has reportedly been documented following vaccination.

The chain couples TRBV3-1 (or the pseudogene TRBV3-2) to TRBJ1-1; no firm D call. This clonotype was sampled from a person between 18 and 59 years old who received the Ad26.COV2.S COVID-19 vaccine or a placebo. The sequencing used peripheral blood, collected in a trial of Ad26.COV2.S vaccine versus placebo. The CDR3 is CASSPKEYTEAFF. DNA of the CDR3: TGTGCCAGCAGCCCCAAGGAGTACACTGAAGCTTTCTTT.